This TCR beta chain was recovered during a study of graft-versus-host responses after intestinal transplantation. Study context: Transplants were multivisceral, liver-intestinal, or isolated intestinal. Once they had received anti-thymocyte globulin induction, all recipients took tacrolimus and steroids for around 3 years.

This clone has just a few counts. What it recognizes is unknown. Germline CDR1 and CDR2: SGHAT and FQNNGV. V lost 4 bases and J 3 bases, leaving 7 bases between the germline ends. The CDR3 spans 12 residues. Only in-frame clones appear in the TCRdb table, and some are missing; sequencing was by immunoSEQ multiplex PCR. The sample lists 27,000 or so clones, roughly 87% occurring once. The V gene is TRBV11-2, the J gene TRBJ2-7, with D hard to call. This specimen was unstimulated CD4+ T cells sorted from spleen or lymph node cells, taken before intestinal transplant. The sequence was obtained from a human donor who received an intestinal transplant. CDR3 loop: CASSSSGYEQYF. The CDR3 DNA reads TGTGCCAGCAGCTCCTCGGGCTACGAGCAGTACTTC.